What follows describes a single T cell receptor (beta chain). This CDR3 fails to terminate in the conserved phenylalanine or tryptophan, so it likely reflects a read error. The DNA is left out, because the CDR3 cannot be placed on it with certainty; the CDR3 is given as TCRdb lists it. This record belongs to a study of T cells in Graves' hyperthyroidism and ophthalmopathy. The length of the CDR3 is 17 amino acids, counting both ends. Germline CDR1 is SEHNR and CDR2 is FQNEAQ (reference sequence). RNA transcripts yielded amplified TCR beta CDR3 regions. An initial round of RT-PCR targeting the TCR CDR3 relied on the HTBI primer set. A single record per CDR3 protein comes from TCRdb applying MiXCR to the multiplex PCR reads. The table records tens of thousands of distinct CDR3 sequences, roughly 51% of them present only once.

V is TRBV7-9 and J is TRBJ2-6; TRBD1 is taken as the D call from the table, unchecked against the DNA. This clonotype originated in a young man with Graves' hyperthyroidism. Sequencing used peripheral blood or thyroid tissue (not recorded which). Here the CDR3 reads CASRRQGLNSGANVLVL.